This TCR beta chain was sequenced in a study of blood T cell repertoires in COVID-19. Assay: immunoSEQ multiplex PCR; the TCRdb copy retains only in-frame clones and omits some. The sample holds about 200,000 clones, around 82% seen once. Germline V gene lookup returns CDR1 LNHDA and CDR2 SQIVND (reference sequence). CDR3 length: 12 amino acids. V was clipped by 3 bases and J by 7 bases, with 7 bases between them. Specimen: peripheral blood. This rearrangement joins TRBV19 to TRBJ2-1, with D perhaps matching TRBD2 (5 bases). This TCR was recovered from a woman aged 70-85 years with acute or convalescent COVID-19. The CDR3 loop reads CASSIRENEQFF. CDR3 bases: TGTGCCAGTAGTATTAGGGAGAATGAGCAGTTCTTC.